Shown below are 25 T cell receptor beta chains from a single sample sequenced in a study of CD8 T cells in ankylosing spondylitis. Their cognate antigens are unknown. Findings and caveats of the study: One TCR beta motif, made up of 7 or 8 highly homologous variants, appeared characteristic of ankylosing spondylitis blood.

TCRdb reprocessed the 5' RACE reads via MiXCR and lists one record per CDR3 protein. The sample records fewer than 500,000 distinct CDR3 sequences, approximately 20% being singletons. Sequencing was carried out using blood, either unsorted or a sorted T cell fraction (not recorded which). The receptors here all came from a male donor with ankylosing spondylitis.

This rearrangement joins TRBV7-2 to TRBJ2-3; 7 bases align to TRBD2. CDR3 length: 14 residues. V lost 2 bases to trimming and J lost 4 bases; unmatched junction nucleotides: 3. The germline V gene has CDR1 SGHTA and CDR2 FQGNSA. The CDR3 coding sequence is TGTGCCAGCAGCTTAATGGGAGGGTCAGATACGCAGTATTTT. It translates to CASSLMGGSDTQYF.

This clonotype was found a few times. The chain is built from TRBV20-1 and TRBJ1-2; D remains ambiguous. The CDR3 totals 12 residues. V dropped 3 bases and J dropped 8 bases, with 13 bases sitting between them. Per the germline V gene, CDR1 is DFQATT and CDR2 is SNEGSKA (reference sequence). The CDR3 DNA follows: TGCAGTGCTAGCATCTCCGTGAGCGGCTACACCTTC. The encoded protein is CSASISVSGYTF.

The V call is TRBV7-8, the J call TRBJ1-2, with TRBD1 as a possible D gene (5 bases). The CDR3 length is 14 residues. Germline V lookup: CDR1 SGHVS, CDR2 FQNEAQ. V lost 1 base and J 8 bases, leaving 14 bases between the germline ends. The CDR3 DNA sequence: TGTGCCAGCAGCTTAGAGCGAGGGGCTGGGGGCTACACCTTC. Translated, it gives CASSLERGAGGYTF. Full variable domain (missing parts from reference TRBV7-8 and TRBJ1-2): GAGVSQSPRYKVAKRGQDVALRCDPISGHVSLFWYQQALGQGPEFLTYFQNEAQLDKSGLPSDRFFAERPEGSVSTLKIQRTQQEDSAVYLCASSLERGAGGYTFGSGTRLTVV.

The chain couples TRBV10-3 to TRBJ2-3; no firm D call. Trimming took 10 bases from V and 4 from J, leaving 18 bases between them. Germline V gene sequence: CDR1 ENHRY, CDR2 SYGVKD. This CDR3 is 14 amino acids long. This CDR3 reads CATQRWASPDTQYF. The CDR3 DNA reads as TGTGCCACGCAACGGTGGGCTAGTCCAGATACGCAGTATTTT.

This clonotype was seen more than once but under ten times. The chain couples TRBV7-3 to TRBJ2-1; TRBD2 matches at 13 bases. The J segment lost 7 bases and the V segment lost 0 bases, leaving 6 bases of the junction unmatched. CDR3 size: 17 residues. CDR1 is SGHTA and CDR2 is FQGTGA in the germline V gene. The CDR3 protein is CASSLTPGLAGMNEQFF. The DNA for the CDR3 is TGTGCCAGCAGCTTAACCCCGGGACTAGCGGGAATGAATGAGCAGTTCTTC.

The chain links TRBV7-9 to TRBJ2-1; 13 bases map to TRBD2. The germline CDR1 and CDR2 sequences are SEHNR and FQNEAQ (reference sequence). Trimming took 0 bases from V and 7 from J; bases not matched to a gene: 3. This CDR3 has 16 amino acids. Here the CDR3 DNA reads TGTGCCAGCAGCTTAGCTCCGGGACTAGCGGGAAATGAGCAGTTCTTC. It translates to CASSLAPGLAGNEQFF. The variable domain in full, with the rest retrieved from reference TRBV7-9 and TRBJ2-1, is DTGVSQNPRHKITKRGQNVTFRCDPISEHNRLYWYRQTLGQGPEFLTYFQNEAQLEKSRLLSDRFSAERPKGSFSTLEIQRTEQGDSAMYLCASSLAPGLAGNEQFFGPGTRLTVL.

This clonotype was seen a handful of times. The CDR3 DNA reads TGTGCCAGCAGCTCTGCGACAGGGGACTATGGCTACACCTTC. This sequence encodes CASSSATGDYGYTF. The chain carries TRBV7-2 and TRBJ1-2; TRBD1 aligns across 8 bases. Germline CDR1 reads SGHTA; CDR2 reads FQGNSA. V was pared by 4 bases and J by 3 bases, with 4 bases of the junction left unmatched. The CDR3 contains 14 residues.

The V gene is TRBV19, the J gene TRBJ2-1, with 7 bases aligning to TRBD1. This CDR3 is built from 14 residues. V lost 10 bases to trimming and J lost 0 bases; unmatched junction nucleotides: 6. The germline CDR1 and CDR2 sequences are LNHDA and SQIVND (reference sequence). CDR3 protein: CAILTGASYNEQFF. DNA for the CDR3: TGTGCCATCCTAACAGGGGCCTCCTACAATGAGCAGTTCTTC.

This clonotype was counted only a few times. This rearrangement joins TRBV2 to TRBJ2-7; perhaps TRBD1 as D (6 bases). This CDR3 region has 14 residues. The V and J ends lost 0 bases and 7 bases respectively, with 13 bases between them. The germline V gene encodes CDR1 SNHLY and CDR2 FYNNEI. The CDR3 spells CASSEAGRGGEQYF. The CDR3 nucleotides are TGTGCCAGCAGTGAAGCAGGCAGGGGCGGTGAGCAGTACTTC. Looking up the rest from reference TRBV2 and TRBJ2-7 gives the full variable domain: EPEVTQTPSHQVTQMGQEVILRCVPISNHLYFYWYRQILGQKVEFLVSFYNNEISEKSEIFDDQFSVERPDGSNFTLKIRSTKLEDSAMYFCASSEAGRGGEQYFGPGTRLTVT.

V usage is TRBV7-8 and J usage is TRBJ2-1, with a possible D match to TRBD1 (6 bases). Trimming took 4 bases from V and 5 from J, leaving 12 bases between them. The CDR3 extends over 14 amino acids. Per germline, CDR1 SGHVS and CDR2 FQNEAQ. The CDR3 bases are TGTGCCAGCAGCTCCCTCAGGGGAAACAATGAGCAGTTCTTC. Protein: CASSSLRGNNEQFF.

This clonotype appeared a few times. This chain uses TRBV7-6 with TRBJ1-5, with TRBD1 matching over 7 bases. This CDR3 has 16 residues. The V gene's germline CDR1 is SGHVS and CDR2 FNYEAQ. Trimming at V came to 5 bases and at J to 2 bases, leaving 9 bases not matched to a gene. CDR3 loop: CASSPGTVFGNQPQHF. The DNA for the CDR3 is TGTGCCAGCAGCCCCGGGACAGTGTTTGGCAATCAGCCCCAGCATTTT.

V and J are TRBV7-2 and TRBJ2-7; 7 bases map to TRBD1. Germline-derived CDR1 and CDR2 are SGHTA and FQGNSA. This CDR3 comprises 14 residues. V shed 4 bases, J shed 4 bases, and the junction held 7 bases outside the gene matches. The CDR3: CASSWDSIPYEQYF. In DNA, the CDR3 is TGTGCCAGCAGCTGGGACAGCATACCTTACGAGCAGTACTTC.

This chain uses TRBV5-1 with TRBJ2-7, with 10 bases fitting TRBD1. The germline CDR1 and CDR2 sequences are SGHRS and YFSETQ. V was clipped by 5 bases and J by 5 bases; unmatched bases: 7. The CDR3 contains 14 residues. The CDR3 DNA is TGCGCCAGCAGTCCGGGACAGGGGTTCAACGAGCAGTACTTC. It yields the protein CASSPGQGFNEQYF.

This clonotype appeared many times. The rearrangement joins TRBV7-8 to TRBJ2-5; unclear D gene. CDR3 length: 14 amino acids. Per germline, CDR1 SGHVS and CDR2 FQNEAQ. V gave up 1 base and J gave up 4 bases, with 10 bases separating them. CDR3 in amino acids: CASSLGVVSETQYF. The CDR3 coding sequence is TGTGCCAGCAGCTTAGGGGTGGTCTCAGAGACCCAGTACTTC.

This chain uses TRBV12-5 with TRBJ2-5, with TRBD2 matching over 12 bases. Trimming removed 4 bases from V and 5 bases from J; junction bases left unmatched: 8. The germline V gene encodes CDR1 LGHNT and CDR2 FRNRAP. This CDR3 is built from 16 residues. The CDR3 here is CASGSKLAGGPETQYF. Here the CDR3 DNA reads TGTGCTAGTGGTTCTAAACTAGCGGGAGGACCTGAGACCCAGTACTTC.

This clonotype was found a few times. V usage is TRBV5-1 and J usage is TRBJ2-1; TRBD1 aligns across 9 bases. The V gene end was trimmed by 4 bases and the J gene end by 8 bases; junction bases not matched to a gene: 1. CDR3 size: 12 residues. Per germline, CDR1 SGHRS and CDR2 YFSETQ. The CDR3 loop reads CASSRTGDEQFF. In nucleotides, the CDR3 is TGCGCCAGCAGCCGGACAGGGGATGAGCAGTTCTTC.

This clonotype has more than one count but fewer than ten. This chain joins TRBV5-6 and TRBJ2-6; 8 positions agree with TRBD2. The V segment lost 2 bases and the J segment 3 bases; nucleotides outside the gene matches: 4. The CDR3 contains 16 residues. Per the germline V gene, CDR1 is SGHDT and CDR2 is YYEEEE. The CDR3 reads CASSFGSGIGANVLTF. CDR3 in DNA: TGTGCCAGCAGCTTCGGTAGCGGGATTGGGGCCAACGTCCTGACTTTC.

This clonotype was recorded a few times. V gene TRBV10-3 combines with J gene TRBJ2-2, with 8 bases fitting TRBD1. Germline V gene sequence: CDR1 ENHRY, CDR2 SYGVKD. The CDR3 contains 17 residues. The V segment lost 4 bases and the J segment 7 bases; nucleotides outside the gene matches: 14. The CDR3 is CAISARQGSHTGGELFF. DNA of the CDR3: TGTGCCATCAGTGCCCGACAGGGGTCCCACACCGGCGGGGAGCTGTTTTTT.

At least ten counts were recorded for this clonotype. The CDR3 protein is CASSPGTSPEQYF. CDR3 nucleotide sequence: TGCGCCAGCAGCCCTGGGACATCCCCAGAGCAGTACTTC. J is TRBJ2-7 and V is TRBV5-1, with a possible D match to TRBD1 (6 bases). The V end was cut by 4 bases, the J end by 7 bases, with 15 bases between. Germline CDR1 is SGHRS and CDR2 is YFSETQ. The CDR3 sequence is 13 residues long. Together with reference TRBV5-1 and TRBJ2-7, the CDR3 gives the full variable domain: KAGVTQTPRYLIKTRGQQVTLSCSPISGHRSVSWYQQTPGQGLQFLFEYFSETQRNKGNFPGRFSGRQFSNSRSEMNVSTLELGDSALYLCASSPGTSPEQYFGPGTRLTVT.

This clonotype occurred once. The V gene is TRBV7-2, the J gene TRBJ1-3; no firm D call. CDR3 size: 16 residues. Germline V gene data show CDR1 as SGHTA and CDR2 as FQGNSA. V was pared by 1 base and J by 2 bases, with 12 bases between. Here the CDR3 DNA reads TGTGCCAGCAGCTTAGTTGATGGGGTGCCTGGAAACACCATATATTTT. As protein: CASSLVDGVPGNTIYF.

The chain links TRBV27 to TRBJ2-7; 10 bases agree with TRBD2. This CDR3 has 13 residues. Germline V gene lookup returns CDR1 MNHEY and CDR2 SMNVEV (reference sequence). V shed 5 bases, J shed 6 bases, and the junction held 4 bases outside the gene matches. CDR3 coding DNA: TGTGCCAGCAGTAAGCGGGAGGGCGGCGAGCAGTACTTC. Protein product: CASSKREGGEQYF.

The chain recombines TRBV15 with TRBJ2-7; a weak D match, TRBD2 (5 bases). Between the trimmed V and J ends, which lost 1 base and 5 bases, there was a span of 12 bases. The CDR3 is 14 amino acids. Germline lookup yields CDR1 LNHNV and CDR2 YYDKDF (reference sequence). The CDR3 bases are TGTGCCACCAGCAGAGCGTCGGGATACAACGAGCAGTACTTC. Translated, it gives CATSRASGYNEQYF.

This chain uses TRBV29-1 with TRBJ1-4; D may be TRBD1 (5 bases). From germline, CDR1 is SQVTM and CDR2 ANQGSEA. V was cut by 4 bases and J by 7 bases, with 10 bases left in between. The length of the CDR3 is 12 residues. The CDR3 nucleotides read TGCAGCGTTGTCGGCAGGGCTGAAAAACTGTTTTTT. Amino acid sequence: CSVVGRAEKLFF.

This clonotype was seen a few times. The V and J genes are TRBV18 and TRBJ1-1, with 7 bases fitting TRBD1. V lost 3 bases, J lost 1 base, and 8 bases stayed unmatched. Germline V gives CDR1 KGHSH, CDR2 LQKENI. The CDR3 contains 16 residues. The CDR3 loop is CASSPRRQGWNTEAFF. The DNA for the CDR3 is TGTGCCAGCTCACCGCGACGACAGGGATGGAACACTGAAGCTTTCTTT. Complete variable domain (other parts from reference TRBV18 and TRBJ1-1): NAGVMQNPRHLVRRRGQEARLRCSPMKGHSHVYWYRQLPEEGLKFMVYLQKENIIDESGMPKERFSAEFPKEGPSILRIQQVVRGDSAAYFCASSPRRQGWNTEAFFGQGTRLTVV.

This clonotype was detected a few times. This sequence joins TRBV7-2 and TRBJ2-1, with TRBD1 matching over 7 bases. The CDR3 length is 14 residues. Germline CDR1 is SGHTA and CDR2 is FQGNSA. V shed 1 base, J shed 8 bases, and the junction held 5 bases outside the gene matches. In DNA form, the CDR3 reads TGTGCCAGCAGCTTAGTTCACAGGGGTGATGAGCAGTTCTTC. Translated: CASSLVHRGDEQFF. The full variable domain, rest sourced from reference TRBV7-2 and TRBJ2-1, is GAGVSQSPSNKVTEKGKDVELRCDPISGHTALYWYRQSLGQGLEFLIYFQGNSAPDKSGLPSDRFSAERTGGSVSTLTIQRTQQEDSAVYLCASSLVHRGDEQFFGPGTRLTVL.